This note documents a single T cell receptor (beta chain) sequence. This clonotype was counted many times. The antigen it binds to is not known. Base qualities are not at hand, and no much larger clone is one base apart. This sample is part of a study of identical twins (dated by TCRdb to the mid-2010s). Describing the broader study: To test whether fetal clonotypes persist, the study used deep sequencing on TCR alpha and beta repertoires from monozygotic twins, unrelated adults of various ages, and cord blood. To rule out contamination, replicate twin experiments were performed at different times with different library preparation protocols. General study outcomes and caveats: Fewer insertions were carried by abundant cord blood beta clonotypes; a weaker similar trend was observed in young adult naive repertoires, while no such trend was observed in memory repertoires. Because the same donors could not be followed over many years, the conclusions relied on cross-sectional statistical analysis. In monozygotic twins, out-of-frame TCR alpha sharing was systematically underestimated by recombination models, although the models agreed with sharing between unrelated individuals. Zero-insertion analyses could be partly confounded by invariant T cells such as MAIT and iNKT, although diverse VJ usage argued against such confounding for most clonotypes. A weaker excess of twin sharing was found in beta out-of-frame sequences because the signal-to-noise ratio was lowered by fewer shared sequences. Compared with coincidental sharing between unrelated individuals, out-of-frame TCR alpha sequences shared between twins showed an excess of sequences with low generation probability.

Every donor in the study was a healthy Caucasian. The twin cohort comprised three pairs of female monozygotic twins, all aged roughly 18 to 30 years. CD4+ and CD8+ T cell populations were isolated with positive isolation kits from Invitrogen. The library was generated by 5' RACE. Sequencing used an Illumina HiSeq 2000. A universal primer binding site was introduced by template switching, and a unique molecular identifier was present in the final cDNA, enabling accurate counting of TCR cDNA molecules. Specific primers in the conserved constant-segment region were used to synthesize first-strand cDNA for TCR alpha and beta chains. Each cDNA library was double barcoded, with a SMART-Mk sample barcode plus Illumina barcodes, to control for contamination. TruSeq adapter sequences, together with Illumina sample barcodes, were added in two successive PCR steps. The TCR alpha and beta cDNA libraries were sequenced on the Illumina HiSeq platform using custom primers. The authors' analysis ran thus. Raw reads were processed with MiGEC to extract unique molecular identifiers, and MiXCR was used to determine CDR3 positions. For each individual, recombination models were inferred using an EM algorithm with the repgenHMM and IGoR tools. Shared clonotypes were analyzed with the tcR package in R, and sharing was normalized by the product of cloneset sizes. Out-of-frame nonproductive sequences were analyzed to study raw recombination free of thymic and clonal selection effects. TCRdb reprocessed the public reads (quality trimming at Q25 with fastp, clone calling with MiXCR) and kept in-frame beta chains. One record per CDR3 amino acid sequence lists the most common genes and DNA. The V and J calls were not made by the authors but by TCRdb's processing. This sample is represented by hundreds of thousands of distinct CDR3 sequences; approximately 7.9% of them were singletons. Under 6% of the sample is in the top ten clones.

From the cysteine up to the phenylalanine, the CDR3 has a length of 11 residues. The DNA shown is the 33-base CDR3, in frame from base 1. As encoded in the germline V gene (reference sequence), CDR1 is SSHAT while CDR2 is FNYEAQ. The V end loses 5 bases and the J end loses 10 bases, and a stretch of 8 bases separates them. In addition, the sample was reused for a study of yellow fever vaccine responses in identical twins. As the second publication notes: The T cell response to vaccination in identical twins was reported by the authors to appear partly convergent and partly personalized. Focusing on identical twins, the study followed the T cell clones that responded to the vaccine, and did so with precision.

Sequencing used CD8+ T cells sorted from blood. The chain uses TRBV7-7 and TRBJ1-4, with the D segment identity uncertain. This clonotype originated in a woman younger than 30 in good health. At the DNA level, the sequence is TGTGCCAGCAGCGAGGCTGGAAAACTGTTTTTT. Translation gives CASSEAGKLFF.